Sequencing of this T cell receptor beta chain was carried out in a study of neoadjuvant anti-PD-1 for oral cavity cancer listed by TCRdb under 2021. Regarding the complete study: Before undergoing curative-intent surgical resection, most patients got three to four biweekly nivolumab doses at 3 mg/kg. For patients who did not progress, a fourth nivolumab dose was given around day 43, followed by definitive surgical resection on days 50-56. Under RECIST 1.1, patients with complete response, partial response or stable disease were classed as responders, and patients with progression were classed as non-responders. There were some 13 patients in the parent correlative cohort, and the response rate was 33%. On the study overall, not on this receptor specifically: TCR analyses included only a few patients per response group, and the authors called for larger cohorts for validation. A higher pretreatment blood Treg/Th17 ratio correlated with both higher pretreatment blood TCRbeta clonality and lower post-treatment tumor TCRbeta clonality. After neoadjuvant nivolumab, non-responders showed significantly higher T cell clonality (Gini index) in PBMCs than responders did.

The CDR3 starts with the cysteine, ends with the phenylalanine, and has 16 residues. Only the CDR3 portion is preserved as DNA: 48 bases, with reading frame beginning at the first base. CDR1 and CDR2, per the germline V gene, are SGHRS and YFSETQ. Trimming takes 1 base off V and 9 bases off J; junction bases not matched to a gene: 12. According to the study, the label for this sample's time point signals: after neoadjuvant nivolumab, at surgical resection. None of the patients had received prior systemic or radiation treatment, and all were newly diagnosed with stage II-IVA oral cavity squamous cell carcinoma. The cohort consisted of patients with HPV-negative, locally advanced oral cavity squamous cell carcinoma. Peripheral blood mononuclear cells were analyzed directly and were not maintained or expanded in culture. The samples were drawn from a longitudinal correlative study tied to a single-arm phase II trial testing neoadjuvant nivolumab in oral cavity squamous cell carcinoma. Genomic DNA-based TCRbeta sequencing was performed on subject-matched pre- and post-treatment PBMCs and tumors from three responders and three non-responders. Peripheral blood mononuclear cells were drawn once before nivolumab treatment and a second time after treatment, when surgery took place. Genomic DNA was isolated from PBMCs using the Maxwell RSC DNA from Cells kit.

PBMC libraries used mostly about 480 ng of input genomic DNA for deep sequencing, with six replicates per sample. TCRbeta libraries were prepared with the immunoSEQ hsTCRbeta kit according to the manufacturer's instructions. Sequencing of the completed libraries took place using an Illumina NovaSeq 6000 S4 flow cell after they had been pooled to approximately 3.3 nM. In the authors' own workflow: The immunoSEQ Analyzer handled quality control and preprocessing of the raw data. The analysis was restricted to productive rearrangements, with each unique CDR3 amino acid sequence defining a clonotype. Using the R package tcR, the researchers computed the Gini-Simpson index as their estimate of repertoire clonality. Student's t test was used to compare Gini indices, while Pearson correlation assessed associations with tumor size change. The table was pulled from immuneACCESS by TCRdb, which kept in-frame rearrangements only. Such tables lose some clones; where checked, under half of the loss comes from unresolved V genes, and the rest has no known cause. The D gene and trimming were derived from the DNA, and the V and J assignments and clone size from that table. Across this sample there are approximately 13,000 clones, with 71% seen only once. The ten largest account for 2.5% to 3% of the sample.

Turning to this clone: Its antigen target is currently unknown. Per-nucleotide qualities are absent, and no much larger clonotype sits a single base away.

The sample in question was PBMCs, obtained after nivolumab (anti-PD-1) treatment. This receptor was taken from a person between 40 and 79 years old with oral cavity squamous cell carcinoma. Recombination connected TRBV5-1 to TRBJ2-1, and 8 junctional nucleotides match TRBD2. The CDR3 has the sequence CASSLSHAGGWGEQFF. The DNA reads TGCGCCAGCAGCTTGTCACACGCGGGAGGTTGGGGTGAGCAGTTCTTC.